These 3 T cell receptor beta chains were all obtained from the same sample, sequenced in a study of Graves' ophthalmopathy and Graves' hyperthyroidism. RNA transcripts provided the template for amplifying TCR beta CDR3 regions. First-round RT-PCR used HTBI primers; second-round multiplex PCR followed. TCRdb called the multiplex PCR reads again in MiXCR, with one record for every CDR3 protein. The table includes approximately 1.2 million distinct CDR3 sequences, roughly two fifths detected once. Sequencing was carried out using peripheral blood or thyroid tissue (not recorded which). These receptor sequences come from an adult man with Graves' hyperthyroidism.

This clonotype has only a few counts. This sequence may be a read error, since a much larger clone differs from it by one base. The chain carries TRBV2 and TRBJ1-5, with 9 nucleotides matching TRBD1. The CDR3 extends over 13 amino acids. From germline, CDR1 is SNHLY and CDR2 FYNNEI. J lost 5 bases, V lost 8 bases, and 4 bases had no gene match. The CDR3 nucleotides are TGTGCCAGCGGCCGGGACAGGGATCAGCCCCAGCATTTT. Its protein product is CASGRDRDQPQHF.

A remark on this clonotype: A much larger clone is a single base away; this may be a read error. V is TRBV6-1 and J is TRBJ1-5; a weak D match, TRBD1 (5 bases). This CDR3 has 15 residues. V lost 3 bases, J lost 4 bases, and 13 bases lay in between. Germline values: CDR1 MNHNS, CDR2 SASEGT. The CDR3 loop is CASSDETVVNQPQHF. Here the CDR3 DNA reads TGTGCCAGCAGTGACGAGACAGTGGTGAATCAGCCCCAGCATTTT.

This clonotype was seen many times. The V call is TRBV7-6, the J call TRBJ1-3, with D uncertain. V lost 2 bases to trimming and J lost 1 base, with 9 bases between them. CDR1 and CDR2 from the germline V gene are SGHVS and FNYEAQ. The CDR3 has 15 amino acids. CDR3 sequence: CASSLNVFSGNTIYF. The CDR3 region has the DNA TGTGCCAGCAGCTTAAATGTGTTTTCTGGAAACACCATATATTTT.